The 18 T cell receptor beta chains given below trace back to one sample, sequenced in a study of technical replicates of blood from several donors. Sequencing used immunoSEQ multiplex PCR; TCRdb keeps in-frame clones, though not all of them. This repertoire shows 60,000 to 85,000 clones, 90% to 95% found once; its top ten account for around 0.4%. Sequencing input: T cells isolated from PBMCs. These receptors were obtained from a human donor in good health.

The rearrangement links TRBV2 to TRBJ1-3, with a tentative D call TRBD1 (6 bases). Germline V gives CDR1 SNHLY, CDR2 FYNNEI. This CDR3 is 14 amino acids long. Trimming pared 5 bases from V and 4 bases from J, leaving 12 bases between. The CDR3 nucleotides read TGTGCCAGCAGTTCAGGGGATTCAGGAAACACCATATATTTT. It yields the protein CASSSGDSGNTIYF.

This chain connects TRBV27 to TRBJ2-1; 7 bases are shared with TRBD2. J was trimmed by 2 bases and V by 1 base; bases with no gene match: 11. The CDR3 totals 18 residues. Germline V gene lookup returns CDR1 MNHEY and CDR2 SMNVEV (reference sequence). The CDR3 sequence is CASSLYGGGVNTYNEQFF. The DNA for the CDR3 is TGTGCCAGCAGTTTATATGGGGGAGGGGTAAACACCTACAATGAGCAGTTCTTC.

This chain joins TRBV15 and TRBJ1-1; 8 nucleotides line up with TRBD1. The CDR3 is 15 residues long. Trimming at V came to 5 bases and at J to 3 bases, leaving 8 bases not matched to a gene. CDR1 is LNHNV and CDR2 is YYDKDF in the germline V gene (reference sequence). DNA for the CDR3: TGTGCCACCAGCCGACGGGACAGGCGAGACACTGAAGCTTTCTTT. Translated, it gives CATSRRDRRDTEAFF. The full variable domain, rest sourced from reference TRBV15 and TRBJ1-1, is DAMVIQNPRYQVTQFGKPVTLSCSQTLNHNVMYWYQQKSSQAPKLLFHYYDKDFNNEADTPDNFQSRRPNTSFCFLDIRSPGLGDTAMYLCATSRRDRRDTEAFFGQGTRLTVV.

This chain joins TRBV28 and TRBJ2-7, with TRBD2 matching over 10 bases. The CDR3 is made up of 13 amino acids. Per the germline V gene, CDR1 is MDHEN and CDR2 is SYDVKM. V dropped 11 bases and J dropped 5; count of bases not matched to a gene: 9. The CDR3 nucleotides are TGTGCCGCGGGGAGCGGGAGGGCTAACGAGCAGTACTTC. Translating it yields CAAGSGRANEQYF.

This rearrangement joins TRBV4-3 to TRBJ2-1; D remains ambiguous. Germline lookup yields CDR1 LGHNA and CDR2 YSLEER. The CDR3 extends over 13 amino acids. V was clipped by 0 bases and J by 8 bases, with 8 bases between them. The DNA of the CDR3 is TGCGCCAGCAGCCAAGATGAGGCTTATGAGCAGTTCTTC. This codes for CASSQDEAYEQFF.

The J gene is TRBJ2-5, the V gene TRBV7-6; D is perhaps TRBD1 (5 bases). Trimming pared 6 bases from V and 5 bases from J, leaving 13 bases between. Germline V gives CDR1 SGHVS, CDR2 FNYEAQ. The CDR3 is 13 residues long. The CDR3 sequence is CASSLPGWETQYF. The DNA of the CDR3 is TGTGCCAGCAGTCTTCCAGGGTGGGAGACCCAGTACTTC.

The chain links TRBV7-8 to TRBJ1-1, with a weak D call TRBD1 (6 bases). Germline loops: CDR1 SGHVS, CDR2 FQNEAQ. The CDR3 spans 13 residues. With 7 bases removed from V and 5 bases from J, the gap between germline ends came to 14 bases. The CDR3 spells CASTQQGGTEAFF. For the CDR3, the DNA is TGTGCCAGCACTCAACAGGGAGGGACTGAAGCTTTCTTT. The whole variable domain, remainder taken from reference TRBV7-8 and TRBJ1-1, is GAGVSQSPRYKVAKRGQDVALRCDPISGHVSLFWYQQALGQGPEFLTYFQNEAQLDKSGLPSDRFFAERPEGSVSTLKIQRTQQEDSAVYLCASTQQGGTEAFFGQGTRLTVV.

The CDR3 bases are TGTGCCAGCAGCTTCGCCTACAATGAGCAGTTCTTC. As protein: CASSFAYNEQFF. The rearrangement joins TRBV11-3 to TRBJ2-1, with unresolved D. CDR1 and CDR2 from the germline V gene are SGHNT and YENEEA. Trimming took 3 bases from V and 2 from J, leaving 2 bases between them. The CDR3 is 12 amino acids.

The V gene is TRBV25-1, the J gene TRBJ2-1; D possibly corresponds to TRBD2 (6 bases). From germline, CDR1 is MGHDK and CDR2 SYGVNS. The V end was cut by 4 bases, the J end by 3 bases, with 10 bases between. This CDR3 contains 14 residues. The CDR3 DNA sequence: TGTGCCAGCAGTGTTGCGGGACTCTACAATGAGCAGTTCTTC. As protein: CASSVAGLYNEQFF.

J is TRBJ1-4 and V is TRBV2; tentative D call: TRBD1 (6 bases). CDR1 and CDR2 (germline): SNHLY, FYNNEI. The CDR3 sequence is 14 residues long. Trimming took 2 bases from V and 4 from J, leaving 8 bases between them. The chain's CDR3 is CASSERTVNEKLFF. Written as DNA, the CDR3 is TGTGCCAGCAGTGAAAGGACAGTTAATGAAAAACTGTTTTTT. Drawing the rest from reference TRBV2 and TRBJ1-4, the complete variable domain is EPEVTQTPSHQVTQMGQEVILRCVPISNHLYFYWYRQILGQKVEFLVSFYNNEISEKSEIFDDQFSVERPDGSNFTLKIRSTKLEDSAMYFCASSERTVNEKLFFGSGTQLSVL.

This rearrangement joins TRBV9 to TRBJ2-1; no reliable D call. V lost 3 bases and J lost 1, with 8 bases in between. Germline V gives CDR1 SGDLS, CDR2 YYNGEE. There are 14 residues in the CDR3. CDR3 residues: CASSAQISYNEQFF. The CDR3 DNA reads as TGTGCCAGCAGCGCCCAGATATCCTACAATGAGCAGTTCTTC.

The chain combines TRBV6-5 with TRBJ1-3, with 10 bases identical to TRBD1. The CDR3 runs to 14 residues. J gave up 6 bases and V 7 bases, and 6 bases lay outside the gene matches. CDR1 is MNHEY and CDR2 is SVGAGI in the germline V gene. CDR3 sequence (DNA): TGTGCCAGCAAGGGACAGGGGTTTGAAAACACCATATATTTT. Its translation: CASKGQGFENTIYF.

The chain carries TRBV5-1 and TRBJ2-1; D is perhaps TRBD2 (5 bases). The V gene's germline CDR1 is SGHRS and CDR2 YFSETQ. V was trimmed by 3 bases and J by 10 bases, leaving 14 bases between them. CDR3 length: 13 residues. CDR3 bases: TGCGCCAGCAGCTCATCTTTGGGAGTGGAGCAGTTCTTC. It translates to CASSSSLGVEQFF.

The chain couples TRBV5-1 to TRBJ2-1, with TRBD2 matching over 8 bases. Per germline, CDR1 SGHRS and CDR2 YFSETQ. J was trimmed by 6 bases and V by 4 bases; bases with no gene match: 12. The CDR3 length is 16 residues. The chain's CDR3 is CASSLDGEREINEQFF. Written as DNA, the CDR3 is TGCGCCAGCAGCCTAGATGGGGAGCGGGAGATCAATGAGCAGTTCTTC.

The rearrangement joins TRBV7-9 to TRBJ2-1, with D possibly TRBD2 on 6 matching bases. This CDR3 contains 16 residues. V was trimmed by 5 bases and J by 2 bases, leaving 16 bases between them. Per germline, CDR1 SEHNR and CDR2 FQNEAQ (reference sequence). The CDR3 DNA reads TGTGCCAGCAGCCCCGTCGGGGGTGCCGCCTACAATGAGCAGTTCTTC. It is translated as CASSPVGGAAYNEQFF.

The V gene is TRBV5-6, the J gene TRBJ2-3; 9 bases agree with TRBD2. Unmatched junction bases numbered 6, after V lost 3 bases and J lost 4 bases. Germline V CDR1 and CDR2: SGHDT, YYEEEE. This CDR3 region has 15 residues. CDR3 region: CASSSLSGSPDTQYF. CDR3 DNA: TGTGCCAGCAGCTCCCTTAGCGGGAGTCCAGATACGCAGTATTTT.

The chain couples TRBV18 to TRBJ1-1; D might be TRBD1 (5 bases). Looked up from germline, CDR1 is KGHSH and CDR2 is LQKENI. The CDR3 sequence is 16 residues long. The V end lost 3 bases, the J end lost 4 bases, and 18 bases lay between the germline ends. CDR3 residues: CASSPDNRAASTEAFF. CDR3 DNA: TGTGCCAGCTCACCGGACAATAGGGCAGCCAGCACTGAAGCTTTCTTT. Based on the CDR3 plus reference TRBV18 and TRBJ1-1, the full variable domain is NAGVMQNPRHLVRRRGQEARLRCSPMKGHSHVYWYRQLPEEGLKFMVYLQKENIIDESGMPKERFSAEFPKEGPSILRIQQVVRGDSAAYFCASSPDNRAASTEAFFGQGTRLTVV.

The genes are TRBV29-1 and TRBJ2-7, with 9 bases matching TRBD1. Germline-derived CDR1 and CDR2 are SQVTM and ANQGSEA. The junction had 0 bases not matched to a gene; V was cut back by 1 base and J by 2 bases. The CDR3 sequence is 13 residues long. In nucleotides, the CDR3 is TGCAGCGTTGAAGGGACAGGGGCCTACGAGCAGTACTTC. This gives the protein CSVEGTGAYEQYF.